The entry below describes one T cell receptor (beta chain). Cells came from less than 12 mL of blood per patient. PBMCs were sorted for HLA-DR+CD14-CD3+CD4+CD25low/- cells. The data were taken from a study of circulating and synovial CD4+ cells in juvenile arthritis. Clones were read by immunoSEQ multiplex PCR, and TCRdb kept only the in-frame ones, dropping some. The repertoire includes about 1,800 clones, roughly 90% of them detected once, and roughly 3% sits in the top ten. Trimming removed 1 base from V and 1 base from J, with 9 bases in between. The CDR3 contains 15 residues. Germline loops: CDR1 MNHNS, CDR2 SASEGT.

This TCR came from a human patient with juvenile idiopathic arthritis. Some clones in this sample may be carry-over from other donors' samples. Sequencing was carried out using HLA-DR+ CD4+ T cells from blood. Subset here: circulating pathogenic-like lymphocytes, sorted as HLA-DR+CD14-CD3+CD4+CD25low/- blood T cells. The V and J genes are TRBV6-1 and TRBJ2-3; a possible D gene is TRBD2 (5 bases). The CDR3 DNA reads TGTGCCAGCAGTGAAGGTGGGAGAGGCACAGATACGCAGTATTTT. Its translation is CASSEGGRGTDTQYF.